The 19 T cell receptor beta chains listed next were all sequenced from one sample in a study of beta chain features in type 1 diabetes. cDNA synthesis used the whole RNA isolate, giving expressed TCRB sequences. Only in-frame clones appear in the TCRdb table, and some are missing; sequencing was by immunoSEQ multiplex PCR. The table has about 210,000 clones, approximately 11% seen once. The sample taken for sequencing was central memory CD4+ T cells from blood. These receptors all come from a man aged 18-30 years in good health.

The CDR3 sequence: CASIAGGLRNEQFF. Here the CDR3 DNA reads TGTGCCAGCATAGCGGGAGGGCTGAGAAATGAGCAGTTCTTC. The rearrangement links TRBV28 to TRBJ2-1; 11 nucleotides align to TRBD2. The CDR3 covers 14 residues. V dropped 7 bases and J dropped 7; count of bases not matched to a gene: 6. Looked up from germline, CDR1 is MDHEN and CDR2 is SYDVKM.

CDR3 loop: CASSGRDYHAYEQYF. CDR3 DNA: TGTGCCAGCAGCGGCCGGGACTACCATGCCTACGAGCAGTACTTC. This chain uses TRBV7-6 with TRBJ2-7; TRBD2 matches 7 bases. CDR3 size: 15 residues. Germline lookup yields CDR1 SGHVS and CDR2 FNYEAQ. The V segment lost 5 bases and the J segment 2 bases; nucleotides outside the gene matches: 9.

This clone showed up just once. The same CDR3 can be traced to other DNA sequences in this sample. The genes are TRBV7-3 and TRBJ2-1; the match to TRBD2 covers 13 bases. With 5 bases clipped from V and 10 bases from J, the junction kept 8 bases outside the gene matches. Per germline, CDR1 SGHTA and CDR2 FQGTGA. The CDR3 covers 15 residues. Written as DNA, the CDR3 is TGTGCCAGCAGCGCGACTAGCGGGAGGCCCCGGGAGCAGTTCTTC. This codes for CASSATSGRPREQFF. The whole variable domain, remainder taken from reference TRBV7-3 and TRBJ2-1, is GAGVSQTPSNKVTEKGKYVELRCDPISGHTALYWYRQSLGQGPEFLIYFQGTGAADDSGLPNDRFFAVRPEGSVSTLKIQRTERGDSAVYLCASSATSGRPREQFFGPGTRLTVL.

The chain is built from TRBV7-9 and TRBJ1-2; D not certain. The CDR3 totals 13 residues. Trimming took off 0 bases at V and 4 bases at J, with 6 bases between the two ends. CDR1 and CDR2 (germline): SEHNR, FQNEAQ (reference sequence). The chain's CDR3 is CASSLALSYGYTF. CDR3 bases: TGTGCCAGCAGCTTAGCGCTCAGCTATGGCTACACCTTC.

This clone was recorded once. The rearrangement uses TRBV7-9 and TRBJ1-5; D is unresolved. V gave up 5 bases and J gave up 10 bases, with 12 bases separating them. Per the germline V gene, CDR1 is SEHNR and CDR2 is FQNEAQ (reference sequence). This CDR3 is 12 amino acids long. The DNA of the CDR3 is TGTGCCAGCAGCGCCCGACGATCTCCCCAGCATTTT. Protein product: CASSARRSPQHF.

This clone was found many times. The gene calls are TRBV19 and TRBJ1-1; D possibly corresponds to TRBD1 (6 bases). The CDR3 has 14 amino acids. Per the germline V gene, CDR1 is LNHDA and CDR2 is SQIVND (reference sequence). V was trimmed by 4 bases and J by 1 base, leaving 10 bases between them. This CDR3 reads CASSTGAGNTEAFF. CDR3 DNA sequence: TGTGCCAGTAGTACGGGGGCCGGGAACACTGAAGCTTTCTTT.

In its sample, this clone was seen a few times. The chain links TRBV27 to TRBJ1-5; 8 bases line up with TRBD1. This CDR3 has 14 residues. CDR1 and CDR2 from the germline V gene are MNHEY and SMNVEV (reference sequence). The junction had 5 bases not matched to a gene; V was cut back by 5 bases and J by 5 bases. This CDR3 is CASSPDRGYQPQHF. CDR3 coding DNA: TGTGCCAGCAGTCCCGACAGGGGCTATCAGCCCCAGCATTTT.

This clone was seen more than once but under ten times. The chain joins TRBV5-1 to TRBJ2-5; either TRBD1 or TRBD2 may fit D (5 bases each). There are 15 residues in the CDR3. Trimming took off 2 bases at V and 4 bases at J, with 15 bases between the two ends. Germline V CDR1 and CDR2: SGHRS, YFSETQ. The CDR3 DNA sequence: TGCGCCAGCAGCTTCTACGGGACGGTTGGAGAGACCCAGTACTTC. It codes for CASSFYGTVGETQYF.

In this sample, this clone turned up a few times. J is TRBJ2-7 and V is TRBV6-5; the D gene could be TRBD1 or TRBD2 (5 bases each). Germline CDR1 is MNHEY and CDR2 is SVGAGI. Trimming left V 6 bases short and J 2 bases short, with 11 bases between. This CDR3 spans 13 amino acids. CDR3 loop: CASRGTEAYEQYF. In nucleotides, the CDR3 is TGTGCCAGCAGGGGGACGGAAGCCTACGAGCAGTACTTC.

This clone has only a few counts. The chain recombines TRBV27 with TRBJ2-7, with 9 bases fitting TRBD1. This CDR3 comprises 15 residues. CDR1 and CDR2 (germline): MNHEY, SMNVEV (reference sequence). The J segment lost 4 bases and the V segment lost 6 bases, leaving 10 bases of the junction unmatched. For the CDR3, the DNA is TGTGCCAGCAGCTTTTCCGGGACAGGGTGGTACGAGCAGTACTTC. It yields the protein CASSFSGTGWYEQYF.

The J gene is TRBJ1-2, the V gene TRBV30; TRBD1 is a possible D gene (5 bases). This CDR3 comprises 12 residues. With 2 bases removed from V and 5 bases from J, the gap between germline ends came to 9 bases. CDR1 is GTSNPN, CDR2 SVGIG, per germline (reference sequence). The CDR3 region has the DNA TGTGCCTGGAGTAGGGGCGAGTATGGCTACACCTTC. Protein: CAWSRGEYGYTF.

This clone was counted ten times or more. The J gene is TRBJ1-3, the V gene TRBV11-1, with unresolved D. CDR3 length: 15 amino acids. V dropped 8 bases and J dropped 0 bases, with 14 bases sitting between them. Germline loops: CDR1 SGHAT, CDR2 FQDESV (reference sequence). The chain's CDR3 is CASRESGGSGNTIYF. Here the CDR3 DNA reads TGTGCCAGCCGCGAATCCGGAGGCTCTGGAAACACCATATATTTT.

The rearrangement links TRBV7-9 to TRBJ1-4; no clear D. V lost 4 bases, J lost 7 bases, and 7 bases lay in between. CDR1 SEHNR and CDR2 FQNEAQ come from the germline V gene (reference sequence). This CDR3 is 12 amino acids long. The CDR3 region has the DNA TGTGCCAGCAGCTATTCGTCTGAAAAACTGTTTTTT. Its protein is CASSYSSEKLFF.

This clone was seen only a few times. The chain couples TRBV29-1 to TRBJ2-3; D may match TRBD1 or TRBD2 (5 bases each). This CDR3 is built from 13 residues. V was cut by 6 bases and J by 4 bases, with 14 bases left in between. Germline V gives CDR1 SQVTM, CDR2 ANQGSEA. CDR3 coding DNA: TGCAGCGTCCTGAGGGGCGGGCCAGATACGCAGTATTTT. It codes for CSVLRGGPDTQYF.

V gene TRBV27 combines with J gene TRBJ1-1; D call uncertain. Germline CDR1 and CDR2: MNHEY and SMNVEV (reference sequence). Trimming cost V 4 bases and J 1 base, with 7 bases left between them. The CDR3 runs to 13 residues. The CDR3 here is CASSSNRNTEAFF. In DNA form, the CDR3 reads TGTGCCAGCAGTTCGAACAGGAACACTGAAGCTTTCTTT.

This clone was recorded a few times. The chain is built from TRBV30 and TRBJ2-2; D is perhaps TRBD2 (5 bases). The germline V gene encodes CDR1 GTSNPN and CDR2 SVGIG (reference sequence). CDR3 length: 16 residues. V lost 0 bases and J lost 5, with 16 bases in between. CDR3 in DNA: TGTGCCTGGAGTGTTCTGGTAGCCCGAGGGACCGGGGAGCTGTTTTTT. Translation: CAWSVLVARGTGELFF.

This clone was seen a handful of times. This chain connects TRBV6-5 to TRBJ2-2; D remains ambiguous. V was shortened by 2 bases and J by 1 base, with 8 bases between the two germline ends. This CDR3 contains 15 residues. Germline V gives CDR1 MNHEY, CDR2 SVGAGI. Written as DNA, the CDR3 is TGTGCCAGCAGTTACAGCCTACTGAACACCGGGGAGCTGTTTTTT. Encoded protein: CASSYSLLNTGELFF.

The chain couples TRBV7-9 to TRBJ2-1; 7 bases are shared with TRBD1. CDR3 length: 15 amino acids. CDR1 is SEHNR and CDR2 is FQNEAQ in the germline V gene (reference sequence). V was clipped by 3 bases and J by 5 bases; unmatched bases: 7. The CDR3 loop reads CASSFRRTGNNEQFF. For the CDR3, the DNA is TGTGCCAGCAGCTTTAGGCGGACAGGTAACAATGAGCAGTTCTTC.

This clone was counted a few times. This rearrangement joins TRBV5-6 to TRBJ2-1; 10 nucleotides line up with TRBD2. Germline CDR1 reads SGHDT; CDR2 reads YYEEEE. The CDR3 is 17 amino acids. J was trimmed by 0 bases and V by 4 bases; bases with no gene match: 7. CDR3 region: CASSPSGGQVSYNEQFF. Written as DNA, the CDR3 is TGTGCCAGCAGCCCTAGCGGGGGACAGGTCTCCTACAATGAGCAGTTCTTC.